This is a list of T cell receptor beta chains from one sample in a study of blood T cell repertoires in COVID-19. Using immunoSEQ multiplex PCR, the repertoire was profiled, and TCRdb retains in-frame clones only, with some absent. The sample yields 68,000 or so clones, 85% to 90% seen once. Specimen: peripheral blood. All receptors derive from a man aged 45 to 65 with acute or convalescent COVID-19. Both conserved end residues are part of each CDR3. The D gene is left open where the match is weak. Expanded clones get a size class; other rows say once, few or many, or leave the size out.

. | . | TRBJ1-5 | TRBV6-2/TRBV6-3 | CASSYGRNNQPQHF | TGTGCCAGCAGTTATGGCAGAAACAATCAGCCCCAGCATTTT
few | TRBD1 | TRBJ2-5 | TRBV5-8 | CASSLEGQGSSETQYF | TGTGCCAGCAGCTTGGAAGGACAGGGTTCATCAGAGACCCAGTACTTC
. | . | TRBJ1-1 | TRBV7-2 | CASSLVTRDTEAFF | TGTGCCAGCAGCTTAGTAACGAGGGACACTGAAGCTTTCTTT
. | . | TRBJ2-1 | TRBV28 | CASSLYEGVGYNEQFF | TGTGCCAGCAGTTTATACGAGGGGGTCGGTTACAATGAGCAGTTCTTC
. | TRBD1 | TRBJ1-6 | TRBV30 | CAWKGTGENSPLHF | TGTGCCTGGAAGGGGACAGGGGAGAATTCACCCCTCCACTTT
. | . | TRBJ1-2 | TRBV30 | CAFDPGGVYGYTF | TGTGCCTTTGACCCGGGGGGGGTCTATGGCTACACCTTC
. | TRBD1 | TRBJ1-1 | TRBV25-1 | CASRPQGGNTEAFF | TGTGCCAGCAGACCACAGGGGGGGAACACTGAAGCTTTCTTT
. | . | TRBJ1-1 | TRBV14 | CASSPPILSTEAFF | TGTGCCAGCAGCCCCCCCATCCTAAGCACTGAAGCTTTCTTT
. | TRBD2 | TRBJ2-7 | TRBV7-2 | CASSYGSGRASAYEQYF | TGTGCCAGCAGTTATGGGAGCGGGAGGGCCTCAGCGTACGAGCAGTACTTC
. | TRBD1 | TRBJ1-2 | TRBV6-5 | CASSYSGDSSDGYTF | TGTGCCAGCAGTTACTCGGGGGACAGCTCGGATGGCTACACCTTC
. | TRBD1 | TRBJ1-2 | TRBV7-9 | CASSSLTGGGYTF | TGTGCCAGCAGCTCCTTAACAGGGGGTGGCTACACCTTC
. | . | TRBJ2-6 | TRBV5-5 | CASSPLTGSGANVLTF | TGTGCCAGCAGCCCACTGACAGGCTCTGGGGCCAACGTCCTGACTTTC
. | TRBD2 | TRBJ2-7 | TRBV6-2/TRBV6-3 | CASSPWTSGYEQYF | TGTGCCAGCAGCCCATGGACTAGCGGGTACGAGCAGTACTTC
. | TRBD2 | TRBJ2-7 | TRBV6-2/TRBV6-3 | CASSYLGTRLDYEQYF | TGTGCCAGCAGTTATCTGGGGACTAGGCTAGACTACGAGCAGTACTTC
. | TRBD1 | TRBJ1-1 | TRBV19 | CASRQDRLIMNTEAFF | TGTGCCAGTAGGCAGGACAGGTTAATCATGAACACTGAAGCTTTCTTT
. | . | TRBJ1-1 | TRBV7-2 | CASSSSQLSGTEAFF | TGTGCCAGCAGCTCTAGCCAATTGTCGGGTACTGAAGCTTTCTTT
. | TRBD2 | TRBJ2-1 | TRBV3-1/TRBV3-2 | CASSHSGTSYEQFF | TGTGCCAGCAGCCACTCCGGGACTAGCTATGAGCAGTTCTTC
. | . | TRBJ1-2 | TRBV7-2 | CASSAAVFYGYTF | TGTGCCAGCAGCGCAGCGGTATTCTATGGCTACACCTTC
. | . | TRBJ1-1 | TRBV6-2/TRBV6-3 | CASSQAGRDTEAFF | TGTGCCAGCAGTCAAGCCGGCAGGGACACTGAAGCTTTCTTT
. | TRBD1 | TRBJ1-6 | TRBV4-3 | CASSTGRDSSSNSPLHF | TGCGCCAGCAGCACAGGCCGGGACAGTTCAAGTAATTCACCCCTCCACTTT